This entry describes one T cell receptor beta chain. In the original processing: Using reference gene primer amplification, nucleated cell counts were estimated. Produced via immunoSEQ multiplex PCR; TCRdb's table is partial and in-frame only. The V and J calls and the clone size are those of that table, but D and trimming were determined from the DNA. The sample shows about 92,000 clones, less than 85% of them seen only once. This entry is derived from a study of blood T cell repertoires in COVID-19. The CDR3 is made up of 16 amino acids. The V end was cut by 2 bases, the J end by 3 bases, with 13 bases between. Germline V gives CDR1 SGHTA, CDR2 FQGNSA.

This clonotype was sampled from a man aged 50 to 60 who had recovered from COVID-19. The sequencing sample was made of peripheral blood. The chain has TRBV7-2 and TRBJ2-2, with D possibly matching TRBD2 (5 bases). The CDR3: CASSLSRDIDTGELFF. The CDR3 region has the DNA TGTGCCAGCAGCTTATCACGGGATATCGACACCGGGGAGCTGTTTTTT. The full variable domain, its missing parts supplied by reference TRBV7-2 and TRBJ2-2, is GAGVSQSPSNKVTEKGKDVELRCDPISGHTALYWYRQSLGQGLEFLIYFQGNSAPDKSGLPSDRFSAERTGGSVSTLTIQRTQQEDSAVYLCASSLSRDIDTGELFFGEGSRLTVL.